This TCR beta chain was sequenced for a study of T-cell memory formation after mild COVID-19. Study overall: TCR clusters were largely donor specific. Study conclusions and caveats: Clones that contracted from day 15 to 85 were balanced CD4/CD8, while later expanders leaned CD4+.

Many counts were recorded for this clonotype. Its antigen is not known. With constant-segment primers, 5'RACE yielded cDNA libraries of TCR alpha and TCR beta that carried sample barcodes and UMIs. One entry per CDR3 protein, called by TCRdb with MiXCR from the 5' RACE reads. The sample has roughly 180,000 distinct CDR3 sequences, approximately 10% seen once. The V and J ends lost 2 bases and 0 bases, in that order; junction bases with no gene match: 10. Per the germline V gene, CDR1 is MNHEY and CDR2 is SVGAGI. This CDR3 contains 18 residues. The chain has TRBV6-5 and TRBJ1-3, with 7 bases lining up with TRBD1. This TCR came from a man younger than 30 who had mild COVID-19 (a few samples of this study predate the infection). Cell type and time point are not known. Sequencing was carried out using PBMCs or a T cell subset sorted from them (not recorded which). CDR3 bases: TGTGCCAGCAGTTACCACCTACAGGGGCCGAACTCTGGAAACACCATATATTTT. It yields the protein CASSYHLQGPNSGNTIYF.